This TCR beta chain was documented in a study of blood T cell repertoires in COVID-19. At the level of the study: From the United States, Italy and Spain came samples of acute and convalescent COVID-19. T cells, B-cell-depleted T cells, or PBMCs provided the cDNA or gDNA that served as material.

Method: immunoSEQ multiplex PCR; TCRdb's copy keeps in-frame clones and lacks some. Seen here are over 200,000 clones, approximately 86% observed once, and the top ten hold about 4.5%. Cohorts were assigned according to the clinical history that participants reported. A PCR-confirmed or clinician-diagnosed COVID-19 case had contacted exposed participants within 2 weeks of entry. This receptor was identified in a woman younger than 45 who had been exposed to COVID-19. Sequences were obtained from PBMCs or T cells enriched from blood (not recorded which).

CDR3 residues: CATSDHPGSGANVLTF. In DNA form, the CDR3 reads TGTGCCACCAGTGATCACCCCGGCTCTGGGGCCAACGTCCTGACTTTC. The chain is built from TRBV24-1 and TRBJ2-6; D uncertain. This CDR3 region has 16 residues. Trimming took 3 bases from V and 0 from J, leaving 8 bases between them. The V gene's germline CDR1 is KGHDR and CDR2 SFDVKD.